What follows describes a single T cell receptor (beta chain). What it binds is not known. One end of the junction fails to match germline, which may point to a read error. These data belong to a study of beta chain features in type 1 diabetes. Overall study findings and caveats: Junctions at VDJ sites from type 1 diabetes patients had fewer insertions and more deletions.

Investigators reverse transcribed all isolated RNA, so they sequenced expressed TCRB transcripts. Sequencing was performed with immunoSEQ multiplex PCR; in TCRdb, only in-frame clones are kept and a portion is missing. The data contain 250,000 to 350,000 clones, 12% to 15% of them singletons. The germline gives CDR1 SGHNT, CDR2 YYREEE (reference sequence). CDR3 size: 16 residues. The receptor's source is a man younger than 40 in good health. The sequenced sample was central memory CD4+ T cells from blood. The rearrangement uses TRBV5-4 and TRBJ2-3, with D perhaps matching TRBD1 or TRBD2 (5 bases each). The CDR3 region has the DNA TGCGCCAGCAGCCATCTGACGCAGGGACGCACAGATACGCAGTATTTT. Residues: CASSHLTQGRTDTQYF.